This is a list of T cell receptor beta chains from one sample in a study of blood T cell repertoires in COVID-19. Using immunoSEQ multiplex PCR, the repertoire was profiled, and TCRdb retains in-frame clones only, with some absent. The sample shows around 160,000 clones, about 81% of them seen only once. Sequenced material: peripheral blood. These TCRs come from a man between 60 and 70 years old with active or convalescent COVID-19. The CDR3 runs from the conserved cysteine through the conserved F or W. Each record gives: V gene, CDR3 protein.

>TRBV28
CASRAPGVRTRAEQFF
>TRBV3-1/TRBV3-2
CASCFAGRHTEAFF
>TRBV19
CASSRPGETYEQYF
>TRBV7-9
CASSPTGGNSPLHF
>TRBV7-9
CASSSTTGEETQYF
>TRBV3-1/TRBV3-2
CASSQVGQGPDTQYF
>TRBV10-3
CAVTGDNYGYTF
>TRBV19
CASSGRGNTGELFF
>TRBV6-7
CASSDGHLYNEQFF
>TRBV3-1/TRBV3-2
CASSQGPRERNEQFF
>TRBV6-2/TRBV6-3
CASSIGTSNTEAFF
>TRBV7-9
CASSGREATNEKLFF
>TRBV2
CASSSGTASNQPQHF
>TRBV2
CASRIHAAREKLFF
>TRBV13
CASSSKPTLNTEAFF
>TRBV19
CASSIPGVPNEQFF
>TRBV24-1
CATSDPGQGPETQYF
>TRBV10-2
CASSEGLAGSYEQYF
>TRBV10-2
CASKLAGVYEQFF
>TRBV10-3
CAIGRQGMNTEAFF
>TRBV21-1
CASSAGGQGANNEQFF
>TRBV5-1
CASSLIVGDSYEQYF
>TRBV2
CAIKMASSYEQYF
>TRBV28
CASSSDRDRVLSGYEQYF
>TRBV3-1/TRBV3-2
CASSRRASGTGWNTIYF
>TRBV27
CASRGGTGYHNEQFF
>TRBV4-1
CASSPPTGDTEAFF
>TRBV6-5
CASSRQGARDEQFF
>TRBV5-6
CASSLGQSNQPQHF
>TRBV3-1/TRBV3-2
CASSRGTVAEETQYF
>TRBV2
CASSVGRAGGYTF
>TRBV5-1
CASSLGGQGISSTDF
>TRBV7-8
CASSVGGASGTRGGQYF
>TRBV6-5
CASRLGERDYNEQFF
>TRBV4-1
CASSPGQGNLGDIQYF
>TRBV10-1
CASSETSGSWNEQFF
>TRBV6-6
CASSTPHDSNTEAFF
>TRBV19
CASGDSYNSPLHF
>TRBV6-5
CASSPRRTEDYGYTF
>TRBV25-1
CASSDYEADTEAFF
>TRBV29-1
CSVMTGAYEQYF
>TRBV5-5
CASSLEGRVGYTF
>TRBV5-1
CASSWGGGQETQYF
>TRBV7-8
CASSTRQGASTGELFF
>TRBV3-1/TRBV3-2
CASSQSGGTEAFF
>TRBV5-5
CASSFEGPGYNEQFF
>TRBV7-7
CASSLGLGTGMNEQFF
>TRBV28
CASNQRDRVTGELFF
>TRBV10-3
CATTPTSPASEQYF
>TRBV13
CASSAGWDSSYNEQFF
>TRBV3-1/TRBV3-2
CASDRANTGELFF